This passage covers 29 T cell receptor beta chains from one sample sequenced in a study of T cell responses to AZD1222 COVID-19 vaccine. The method was immunoSEQ multiplex PCR; TCRdb's version includes in-frame clones alone and lacks a portion of them. The sample lists some 130,000 clones; roughly 91% were seen once. The source material was peripheral blood, sampled 28 days after the second AZD1222 dose. The origin of the receptors is an adult who received the AZD1222 COVID-19 vaccine.

J is TRBJ2-1 and V is TRBV6-2 or TRBV6-3, with D perhaps being TRBD1 or TRBD2 (6 bases each). V lost 5 bases, J lost 5 bases, and 25 bases lay in between. Germline CDR1 and CDR2: MNHEY and SVGEGT. The CDR3 loop spans 18 amino acids. CDR3 in amino acids: CASSLGGGSLRRDNEQFF. CDR3 bases: TGTGCCAGCAGTCTAGGAGGGGGGAGCCTCCGTAGGGACAATGAGCAGTTCTTC.

This clone was seen a handful of times. J is TRBJ1-2 and V is TRBV5-1, with D uncertain. Germline CDR1 and CDR2: SGHRS and YFSETQ. The V end lost 4 bases, the J end lost 1 base, and 11 bases lay between the germline ends. This CDR3 has 14 residues. Written as DNA, the CDR3 is TGCGCCAGCAGCCCAATGACGGATAACTATGGCTACACCTTC. Its translation: CASSPMTDNYGYTF.

The chain couples TRBV5-4 to TRBJ2-4; D is ambiguous. The V gene lost 1 base and the J gene lost 6 bases, with 14 bases spanning the gap. This CDR3 is 15 amino acids long. Germline CDR1 is SGHNT and CDR2 is YYREEE (reference sequence). The CDR3 here is CASSLYHPTANIQYF. CDR3 nucleotide sequence: TGTGCCAGCAGCTTGTATCATCCAACCGCAAACATTCAGTACTTC.

The J gene is TRBJ1-2, the V gene TRBV7-9; D is uncertain. Germline assignment: CDR1 SEHNR and CDR2 FQNEAQ (reference sequence). V shed 3 bases and J shed 6 bases, with 8 bases lying between them. CDR3 size: 12 residues. CDR3 sequence: CASSLWGNGYTF. The DNA for the CDR3 is TGTGCCAGCAGCTTGTGGGGAAATGGCTACACCTTC. Variable domain in full (rest from reference TRBV7-9 and TRBJ1-2): DTGVSQNPRHKITKRGQNVTFRCDPISEHNRLYWYRQTLGQGPEFLTYFQNEAQLEKSRLLSDRFSAERPKGSFSTLEIQRTEQGDSAMYLCASSLWGNGYTFGSGTRLTVV.

The chain is built from TRBV5-4 and TRBJ2-5, with TRBD2 matching 10 bases. Germline CDR1 is SGHNT and CDR2 is YYREEE (reference sequence). After removal of 4 bases from V and 5 bases from J, the junction contained 5 bases not matched to a gene. The CDR3 loop spans 14 amino acids. CDR3 coding DNA: TGTGCCAGCAGCCGGGGACTAGCGTTTGAGACCCAGTACTTC. As protein: CASSRGLAFETQYF.

The CDR3 DNA sequence: TGTGCCTGGATGCCGGGACAAGGGGATGGCTACACCTTC. Translation: CAWMPGQGDGYTF. This chain uses TRBV30 with TRBJ1-2; tentatively, D is TRBD1 (6 bases). The CDR3 is made up of 13 amino acids. Germline V gene sequence: CDR1 GTSNPN, CDR2 SVGIG (reference sequence). V dropped 4 bases and J dropped 6 bases, with 15 bases sitting between them.

This sequence joins TRBV7-8 and TRBJ1-2; possible D gene TRBD1, 5 bases. V was clipped by 1 base and J by 4 bases, with 10 bases between them. Germline lookup yields CDR1 SGHVS and CDR2 FQNEAQ. The CDR3 contains 14 residues. CDR3 nucleotides: TGTGCCAGCAGCTTAGGGGGGGGTAGCTATGGCTACACCTTC. This gives the protein CASSLGGGSYGYTF.

This rearrangement joins TRBV15 to TRBJ1-5, with D hard to call. Germline-derived CDR1 and CDR2 are LNHNV and YYDKDF (reference sequence). Trimming cost V 6 bases and J 5 bases, with 14 bases left between them. CDR3 length: 14 residues. The CDR3: CATRPPSVDQPQHF. The CDR3 DNA reads as TGTGCCACCAGGCCGCCCTCGGTGGATCAGCCCCAGCATTTT. Together with reference TRBV15 and TRBJ1-5, the CDR3 gives the full variable domain: DAMVIQNPRYQVTQFGKPVTLSCSQTLNHNVMYWYQQKSSQAPKLLFHYYDKDFNNEADTPDNFQSRRPNTSFCFLDIRSPGLGDTAMYLCATRPPSVDQPQHFGDGTRLSIL.

The chain has TRBV4-1 and TRBJ1-1; weak D call: TRBD1 (6 bases). The CDR3 is made up of 14 amino acids. The V and J ends lost 3 bases and 1 base respectively, with 9 bases between them. In germline, CDR1 is MGHRA, CDR2 YSYEKL. Here the CDR3 reads CASSQIGGNTEAFF. The CDR3, as DNA: TGCGCCAGCAGCCAGATAGGGGGGAACACTGAAGCTTTCTTT.

CDR3 nucleotides: TGCCCCACCCGCCGACCGACAGGGGGAGTCACTGGGGCCAACGTCCTGACTTTC. It specifies CPTRRPTGGVTGANVLTF. J is TRBJ2-6 and V is TRBV4-1; TRBD1 matches 9 bases. The CDR3 loop spans 18 amino acids. CDR1 and CDR2 (germline): MGHRA, YSYEKL.

J is TRBJ1-5 and V is TRBV11-2; TRBD1 aligns across 8 bases. J was trimmed by 6 bases and V by 5 bases; bases with no gene match: 6. Looked up from germline, CDR1 is SGHAT and CDR2 is FQNNGV. The CDR3 covers 14 residues. The CDR3 sequence is CASSVSGGFQPQHF. The CDR3 DNA is TGTGCCAGCAGCGTATCAGGGGGCTTTCAGCCCCAGCATTTT.

The chain combines TRBV27 with TRBJ1-2, with a tentative D call TRBD1 (5 bases). V lost 5 bases to trimming and J lost 2 bases, with 15 bases between them. CDR1 MNHEY and CDR2 SMNVEV come from the germline V gene (reference sequence). This CDR3 is built from 15 residues. The CDR3 DNA follows: TGTGCCAGCAGTCCGCGACGCGGGGGGAACTATGGCTACACCTTC. Encoded protein: CASSPRRGGNYGYTF.

V is TRBV6-1 and J is TRBJ2-7, with D possibly being TRBD2 (5 bases). Germline V lookup: CDR1 MNHNS, CDR2 SASEGT. This CDR3 comprises 16 residues. V lost 3 bases to trimming and J lost 2 bases, with 17 bases between them. The CDR3 is CASSDKAEDSPYEQYF. The DNA for the CDR3 is TGTGCCAGCAGTGATAAGGCCGAGGACTCACCCTACGAGCAGTACTTC.

This clone was seen just once. The V and J genes are TRBV19 and TRBJ1-5; tentatively, D is TRBD1 (5 bases). V gave up 10 bases and J gave up 1 base, with 17 bases separating them. The CDR3 has 15 amino acids. Germline-derived CDR1 and CDR2 are LNHDA and SQIVND (reference sequence). The CDR3 DNA sequence: TGTGCCACAAGGGACCTGGGGCCCAGCAATCAGCCCCAGCATTTT. It specifies CATRDLGPSNQPQHF.

This chain links TRBV16 with TRBJ1-5; 9 bases fit TRBD1. The CDR3 spans 21 residues. V shed 1 base, J shed 3 bases, and the junction held 19 bases outside the gene matches. Per the germline V gene, CDR1 is KGHSY and CDR2 is FQNENV. CDR3 sequence: CASSQFISWTGEMMDNQPQHF. The CDR3 DNA follows: TGTGCCAGCAGCCAATTCATCTCGTGGACAGGGGAAATGATGGACAATCAGCCCCAGCATTTT.

The chain joins TRBV19 to TRBJ1-5; maybe TRBD1 (6 bases). CDR1 LNHDA and CDR2 SQIVND come from the germline V gene (reference sequence). The CDR3 extends over 14 amino acids. The V and J ends lost 6 bases and 7 bases respectively, with 16 bases between them. CDR3 in amino acids: CASSPGAGPQPQHF. CDR3 bases: TGTGCCAGTAGCCCAGGGGCGGGACCCCAGCCCCAGCATTTT.

The chain combines TRBV5-1 with TRBJ2-1; TRBD2 agrees at 8 bases. With 0 bases clipped from V and 6 bases from J, the junction kept 14 bases outside the gene matches. The V gene's germline CDR1 is SGHRS and CDR2 YFSETQ. The CDR3 runs 18 residues. The CDR3: CASSLDSTVSGGSNEQFF. The CDR3 nucleotides are TGCGCCAGCAGCTTGGACTCGACAGTGAGCGGGGGATCCAATGAGCAGTTCTTC.

Points on this clone: This sample also contains other DNA sequences that code for the same CDR3. The gene calls are TRBV6-2 or TRBV6-3 and TRBJ1-1; D call uncertain. CDR1 is MNHEY, CDR2 SVGEGT, per germline. The CDR3 is 12 residues long. The ends were cut back, 6 bases at V and 2 bases at J, with 7 bases in the middle. CDR3 loop: CASSRLNTEAFF. The CDR3 DNA sequence: TGTGCCAGCAGCCGACTTAACACTGAAGCTTTCTTT.

The chain is built from TRBV5-1 and TRBJ2-7; 7 bases match TRBD2. V lost 7 bases and J lost 1; bases outside the gene matches: 8. Per the germline V gene, CDR1 is SGHRS and CDR2 is YFSETQ. The CDR3 runs to 14 residues. The CDR3 sequence is CASSVGAGSYEQYF. The CDR3 DNA follows: TGCGCCAGCTCGGTGGGAGCGGGGTCCTACGAGCAGTACTTC.

This chain joins TRBV6-2 or TRBV6-3 and TRBJ1-1; D gene unclear. The CDR3 is 14 amino acids. Per germline, CDR1 MNHEY and CDR2 SVGEGT. Trimming took off 2 bases at V and 10 bases at J, with 17 bases between the two ends. As DNA, the CDR3 is TGTGCCAGCAGTTACACCGATAGATTGCGGGGAGCTTTCTTT. Translating gives CASSYTDRLRGAFF.

CDR3 loop: CATLLSLGYGYTF. CDR3 bases: TGTGCCACCCTTTTAAGCCTGGGCTATGGCTACACCTTC. This chain uses TRBV10-3 with TRBJ1-2; unclear D gene. V lost 10 bases, J lost 4 bases, and 16 bases lay in between. The CDR3 loop spans 13 amino acids. Germline CDR1 is ENHRY and CDR2 is SYGVKD.

The chain carries TRBV7-2 and TRBJ2-7; D not certain. V was pared by 4 bases and J by 3 bases, with 7 bases between. Germline V gene data show CDR1 as SGHTA and CDR2 as FQGNSA. This CDR3 comprises 12 residues. CDR3 nucleotides: TGTGCCAGCAGCTCCTCTTTCTACGAGCAGTACTTC. Encoded protein: CASSSSFYEQYF.

This chain connects TRBV6-5 to TRBJ2-3, with 9 bases lining up with TRBD2. The CDR3 runs 16 residues. V dropped 2 bases and J dropped 2; count of bases not matched to a gene: 5. Germline assignment: CDR1 MNHEY and CDR2 SVGAGI. CDR3 DNA: TGTGCCAGCAGTTACGTTGTAGCGGGGGCCACAGATACGCAGTATTTT. It is translated as CASSYVVAGATDTQYF.

J is TRBJ1-6 and V is TRBV18; maybe TRBD1 (5 bases). Germline V CDR1 and CDR2: KGHSH, LQKENI. The length of the CDR3 is 16 residues. V dropped 6 bases and J dropped 12 bases, with 24 bases sitting between them. The CDR3 DNA is TGTGCCAGCTCGCTAGATCGAACCGGGACCGCAAGACCCCTCCACTTT. Residues: CASSLDRTGTARPLHF.

This clone came up once. The V call is TRBV4-3, the J call TRBJ1-5, with no clear D. Germline lookup yields CDR1 LGHNA and CDR2 YSLEER. This CDR3 has 13 residues. The ends were cut back, 0 bases at V and 7 bases at J, with 7 bases in the middle. CDR3 in amino acids: CASSQEGSQPQHF. CDR3 bases: TGCGCCAGCAGCCAAGAGGGCAGCCAGCCCCAGCATTTT.

The rearrangement links TRBV27 to TRBJ1-5, with TRBD1 as a possible D gene (5 bases). CDR1 and CDR2 from the germline V gene are MNHEY and SMNVEV (reference sequence). The V end was cut by 2 bases, the J end by 3 bases, with 14 bases between. This CDR3 is 16 amino acids long. This chain's CDR3 is CASSLPTTVYNQPQHF. As DNA, the CDR3 is TGTGCCAGCAGTTTACCCACGACAGTATACAATCAGCCCCAGCATTTT.

Here the CDR3 reads CASGNSLAWGSPLHF. The CDR3 DNA reads TGTGCCAGCGGGAACAGTTTAGCCTGGGGTTCACCCCTCCACTTT. The genes are TRBV6-5 and TRBJ1-6; unclear D gene. CDR3 size: 15 residues. The germline gives CDR1 MNHEY, CDR2 SVGAGI. V lost 8 bases and J lost 9, with 20 bases in between.

The chain links TRBV28 to TRBJ1-1, with a weak D call TRBD1 (5 bases). The V end lost 3 bases, the J end lost 0 bases, and 14 bases lay between the germline ends. The CDR3 length is 16 residues. Germline V gene sequence: CDR1 MDHEN, CDR2 SYDVKM. DNA of the CDR3: TGTGCCAGCAGTTTCTTGGGGAGGGGTATGAACACTGAAGCTTTCTTT. Amino acid sequence: CASSFLGRGMNTEAFF.

This chain links TRBV9 with TRBJ1-2, with unresolved D. The CDR3 is 16 amino acids. Between the trimmed V and J ends, which lost 0 bases and 4 bases, there was a span of 16 bases. Germline CDR1 reads SGDLS; CDR2 reads YYNGEE. This CDR3 is CASSVGDTTEGYGYTF. DNA of the CDR3: TGTGCCAGCAGCGTAGGGGATACTACAGAGGGCTATGGCTACACCTTC. Full variable domain (outside the CDR3, taken from reference TRBV9 and TRBJ1-2): DSGVTQTPKHLITATGQRVTLRCSPRSGDLSVYWYQQSLDQGLQFLIQYYNGEERAKGNILERFSAQQFPDLHSELNLSSLELGDSALYFCASSVGDTTEGYGYTFGSGTRLTVV.